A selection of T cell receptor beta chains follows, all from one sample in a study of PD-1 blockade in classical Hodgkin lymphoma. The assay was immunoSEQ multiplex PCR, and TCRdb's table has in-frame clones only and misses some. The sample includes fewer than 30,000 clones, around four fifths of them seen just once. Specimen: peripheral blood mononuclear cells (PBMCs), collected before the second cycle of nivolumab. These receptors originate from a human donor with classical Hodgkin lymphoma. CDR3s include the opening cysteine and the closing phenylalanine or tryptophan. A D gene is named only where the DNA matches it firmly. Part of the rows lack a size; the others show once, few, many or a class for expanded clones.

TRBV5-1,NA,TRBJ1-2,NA,TGCGCCAGCAGCTTGGATTCCGAGTACACCTTC,CASSLDSEYTF
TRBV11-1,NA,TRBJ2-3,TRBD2,TGTGCCAGCAGCGGGCCCGGGACTAGATCTGGCACAGATACGCAGTATTTT,CASSGPGTRSGTDTQYF
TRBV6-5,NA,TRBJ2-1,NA,TGTGCCAGCAGGACTAGGAGTGAGCAGTTCTTC,CASRTRSEQFF
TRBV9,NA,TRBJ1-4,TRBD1,TGTGCCAGCAGCGTAACCGGGACAGGGAATGAAAAACTGTTTTTT,CASSVTGTGNEKLFF
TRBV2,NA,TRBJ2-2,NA,TGTGCCAGCAGTGAACGGGGTCCCGGGGAGCTGTTTTTT,CASSERGPGELFF
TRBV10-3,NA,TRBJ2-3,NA,TGTGCCATCAGTGAACGTTTTTCAGGGGAAGATACGCAGTATTTT,CAISERFSGEDTQYF
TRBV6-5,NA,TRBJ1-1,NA,TGTGCCAGCAGGCGCGCAGGGAACACTGAAGCTTTCTTT,CASRRAGNTEAFF
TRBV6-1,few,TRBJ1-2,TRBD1,TGTGCCAGCAGGCCAACAGGGGGAGGTGGCTACACCTTC,CASRPTGGGGYTF
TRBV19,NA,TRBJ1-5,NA,TGTGCCAGTAGTATGAGGGGATATAGCAATCAGCCCCAGCATTTT,CASSMRGYSNQPQHF
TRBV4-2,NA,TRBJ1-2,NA,TGTGCCAGCAGCCAACTAGAGGGGCTCGATGGCTACACCTTC,CASSQLEGLDGYTF